The 3 T cell receptor beta chains in this list originate from one sample, sequenced in a study of vaccination and CD4 T cells after COVID-19. Treatment of the sample: approximately nine-day PBMC culture with coronavirus spike peptide pools or control peptides (ViraFEST assay). At the Johns Hopkins FTIC core, DNA taken from cultured CD4+ T cells was sequenced by way of the Oncomine TCR Beta short-read assay. TCRdb recomputed calls from the PCR reads with MiXCR, one row per CDR3 protein. This sample has about 11,000 distinct CDR3 sequences, with less than 35% found just once. Their cognate antigens are unknown. Sequencing used cultured CD4+ T cells from blood. Source of these receptors: a human donor with COVID-19.

In this sample, this clonotype turned up a few times. This chain connects TRBV2 to TRBJ1-2; D not certain. The CDR3 is 13 residues long. V lost 7 bases and J 4 bases, leaving 13 bases between the germline ends. Germline CDR1 reads SNHLY; CDR2 reads FYNNEI. The CDR3 loop is CASKEQASYGYTF. The CDR3 DNA reads TGTGCCAGCAAAGAGCAGGCGTCCTATGGCTACACCTTC.

CDR3 sequence reads: CAWRAIAHNEQFF. The CDR3 DNA reads as TGTGCCTGGAGGGCCATTGCCCACAATGAGCAGTTCTTC. The chain recombines TRBV30 with TRBJ2-1, with no clear D. Trimming removed 3 bases from V and 5 bases from J, with 11 bases in between. This CDR3 contains 13 residues. Germline V lookup: CDR1 GTSNPN, CDR2 SVGIG (reference sequence).

The chain uses TRBV7-4 and TRBJ1-6, with a weak D call TRBD1 (5 bases). The CDR3 has 16 residues. Germline V gives CDR1 SGHVT, CDR2 SQSDAQ. The V and J ends lost 3 bases and 6 bases respectively, with 15 bases between them. CDR3 sequence: CASSFGRGPTNSPLHF. In nucleotides, the CDR3 is TGTGCCAGCAGCTTTGGACGGGGACCGACTAATTCACCCCTCCACTTT.